The entry that follows covers one T cell receptor beta chain sequence. This clone showed up just once. Its antigen is unknown. No much larger clone is present one base from it, and per-base qualities are unavailable. The source of the sample is a study of control samples from healthy donors and cancer patients (dated by TCRdb to 2020 to 2021). CDR1 is given as SGHAT and CDR2 as FQNNGV, both from the germline V gene. The CDR3 spans 15 residues, from the cysteine through the phenylalanine. The kept DNA is CDR3 alone, 45 bases in frame from the first base. Between the V and J ends, shortened by 3 bases and 2 bases respectively, the junction contains 11 bases. The library was built by means of the immunoSEQ multiplex PCR assay. This immuneACCESS table, as held by TCRdb, lists in-frame sequences with V and J called but not all clones. Of the missing ones, under half trace to an unresolved V gene in checked studies; the others have no known cause. The sample table holds roughly 130,000 clones, of which approximately 94% were seen once. The ten top clones hold approximately 1.7% of the sample.

Here the chain combines TRBV11-2 and TRBJ1-3; no confident D gene assignment can be made. The sequence was collected from a middle-aged man with head and neck cancer. The sequencing sample was made of PBMCs. In nucleotide form, the sequence is TGTGCCAGCAGCTTGGGCGCGGAGACTGGAAACACCATATATTTT. This codes for CASSLGAETGNTIYF. Reference TRBV11-2 and TRBJ1-3 proteins supply the regions before and after the CDR3; the full variable domain is: EAGVAQSPRYKIIEKRQSVAFWCNPISGHATLYWYQQILGQGPKLLIQFQNNGVVDDSQLPKDRFSAERLKGVDSTLKIQPAKLEDSAVYLCASSLGAETGNTIYFGEGSWLTVV.